This TCR beta chain is from a study of monozygotic twins with inflammatory bowel disease. Concerning this clonotype itself: The antigen is unknown.

Study results and caveats: The inverse Simpson measure of TCRbeta diversity was lower in IBD patients than in healthy co-twins. Among the T cells, different subtypes could not be distinguished.

Eight separate reactions per sample yielded the cDNA. TCRdb derives one entry per CDR3 protein from the 5' RACE reads, leaving out DNA. This table lists around 220,000 distinct CDR3 sequences. The CDR3 has 16 amino acids. CDR1 SGHTA and CDR2 FQGTGA come from the germline V gene. The material sequenced was blood. The chain links TRBV7-3 to TRBJ2-3; the TCRdb D gene call, TRBD1, has no DNA to confirm it. The receptor's source is a human donor with ulcerative colitis or Crohn's disease, or a healthy co-twin of an affected twin (not recorded which). CDR3 amino acids: CASSLTQGAGTDTQYF.